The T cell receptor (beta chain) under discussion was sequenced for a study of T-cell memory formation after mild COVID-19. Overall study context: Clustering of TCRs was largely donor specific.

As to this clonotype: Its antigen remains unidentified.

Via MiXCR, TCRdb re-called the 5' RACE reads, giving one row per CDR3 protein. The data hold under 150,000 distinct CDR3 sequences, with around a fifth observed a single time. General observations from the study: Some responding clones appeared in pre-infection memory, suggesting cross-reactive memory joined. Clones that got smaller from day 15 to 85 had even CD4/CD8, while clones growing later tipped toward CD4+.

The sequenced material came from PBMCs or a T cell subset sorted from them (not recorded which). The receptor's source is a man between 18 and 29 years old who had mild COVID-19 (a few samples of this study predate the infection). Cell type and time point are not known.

The CDR3 sequence is CASSQGQGNEKLFF. CDR3 in DNA: TGCGCCAGCAGCCAAGGACAGGGGAATGAAAAACTGTTTTTT. V usage is TRBV4-1 and J usage is TRBJ1-4; 8 bases line up with TRBD1. V dropped 1 base and J dropped 5; count of bases not matched to a gene: 0. CDR3 size: 14 residues. Germline V gene data show CDR1 as MGHRA and CDR2 as YSYEKL.